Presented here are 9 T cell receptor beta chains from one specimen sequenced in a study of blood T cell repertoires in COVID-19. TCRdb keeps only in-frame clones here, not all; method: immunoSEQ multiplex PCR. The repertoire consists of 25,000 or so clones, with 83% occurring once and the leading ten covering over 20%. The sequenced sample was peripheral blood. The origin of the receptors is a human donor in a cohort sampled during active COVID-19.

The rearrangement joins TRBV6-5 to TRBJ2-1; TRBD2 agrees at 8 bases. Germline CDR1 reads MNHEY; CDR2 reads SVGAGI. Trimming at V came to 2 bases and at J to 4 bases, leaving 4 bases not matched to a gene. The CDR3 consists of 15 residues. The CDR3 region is CASSYRLANYNEQFF. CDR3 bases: TGTGCCAGCAGTTACCGACTAGCGAATTACAATGAGCAGTTCTTC.

In nucleotides, the CDR3 is TGTGCCAGCAGCCAAGGTGTGACAGGACGAACCAATGAGCAGTTCTTC. It codes for CASSQGVTGRTNEQFF. The rearrangement joins TRBV4-2 to TRBJ2-1; the D gene is possibly TRBD1 (6 bases). V was clipped by 1 base and J by 6 bases, with 16 bases between them. The CDR3 has 16 residues. Germline-derived CDR1 and CDR2 are LGHNA and YNFKEQ.

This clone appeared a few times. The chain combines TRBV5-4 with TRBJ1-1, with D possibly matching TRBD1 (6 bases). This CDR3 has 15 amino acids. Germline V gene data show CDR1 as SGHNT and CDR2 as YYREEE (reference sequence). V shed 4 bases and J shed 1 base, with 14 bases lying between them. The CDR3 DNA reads TGTGCCAGCAGCCAGCCGGACAGAGCGAACACTGAAGCTTTCTTT. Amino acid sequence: CASSQPDRANTEAFF.

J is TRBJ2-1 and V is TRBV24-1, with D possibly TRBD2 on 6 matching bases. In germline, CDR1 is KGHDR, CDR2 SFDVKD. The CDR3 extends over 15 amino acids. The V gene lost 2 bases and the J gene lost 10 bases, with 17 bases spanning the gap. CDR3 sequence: CATSDSGLPYGEQFF. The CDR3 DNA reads TGTGCCACCAGTGATTCGGGACTCCCTTACGGGGAGCAGTTCTTC.

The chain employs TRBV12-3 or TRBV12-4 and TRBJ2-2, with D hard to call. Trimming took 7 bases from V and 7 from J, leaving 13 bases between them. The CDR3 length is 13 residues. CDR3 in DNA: TGTGCCAGCACCCAAAGGAGTCTCGGGGAGCTGTTTTTT. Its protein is CASTQRSLGELFF.

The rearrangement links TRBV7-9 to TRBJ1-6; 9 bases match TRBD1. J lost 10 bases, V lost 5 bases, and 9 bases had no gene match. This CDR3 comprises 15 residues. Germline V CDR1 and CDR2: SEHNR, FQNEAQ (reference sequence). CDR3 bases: TGTGCCAGCAGCCCGGACAGGGGAGGTGGGTCACCCCTCCACTTT. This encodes CASSPDRGGGSPLHF. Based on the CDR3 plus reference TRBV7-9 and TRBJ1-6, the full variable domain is DTGVSQNPRHKITKRGQNVTFRCDPISEHNRLYWYRQTLGQGPEFLTYFQNEAQLEKSRLLSDRFSAERPKGSFSTLEIQRTEQGDSAMYLCASSPDRGGGSPLHFGNGTRLTVT.

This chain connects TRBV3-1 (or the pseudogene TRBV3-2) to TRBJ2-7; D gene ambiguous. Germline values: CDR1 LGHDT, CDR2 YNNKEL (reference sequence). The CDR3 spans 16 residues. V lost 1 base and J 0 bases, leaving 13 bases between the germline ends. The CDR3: CASSQVSGWSSYEQYF. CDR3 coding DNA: TGTGCCAGCAGCCAAGTCAGTGGGTGGAGCTCCTACGAGCAGTACTTC.

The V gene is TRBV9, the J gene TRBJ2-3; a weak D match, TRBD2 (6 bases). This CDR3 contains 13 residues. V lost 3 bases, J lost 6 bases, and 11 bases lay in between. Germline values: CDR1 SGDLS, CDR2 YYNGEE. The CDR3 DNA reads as TGTGCCAGCAGCGAGGGACTCTTGGATACGCAGTATTTT. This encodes CASSEGLLDTQYF.

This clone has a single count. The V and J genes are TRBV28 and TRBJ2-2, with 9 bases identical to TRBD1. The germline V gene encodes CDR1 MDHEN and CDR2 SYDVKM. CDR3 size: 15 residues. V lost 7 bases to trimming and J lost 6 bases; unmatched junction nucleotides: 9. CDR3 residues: CASTSPGQGSGELFF. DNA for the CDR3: TGTGCCAGCACCTCTCCGGGACAGGGCTCCGGGGAGCTGTTTTTT.